The 18 T cell receptor beta chains below were found in one sample sequenced in a study of molecular identifiers for immune sequencing clone quantification. TCRdb ran MiXCR on the PCR reads and lists one entry per CDR3 protein. Of about 330,000 distinct CDR3 sequences listed, about 22% are singletons. The specimen sequenced was naive CD8+ T cells from blood, with Jurkat cell RNA spiked in. Sample subset: FACS-sorted CD8+CD4-CCR7+CD45RA+ naive T cells. These receptors originate from a human donor in good health. Some libraries in this study had Jurkat cell RNA spiked in.

This clonotype showed up many times. V and J are TRBV5-1 and TRBJ2-5, with TRBD2 identical over 9 bases. V was clipped by 1 base and J by 2 bases; unmatched bases: 15. The germline gives CDR1 SGHRS, CDR2 YFSETQ. The CDR3 spans 19 residues. The CDR3 nucleotides are TGCGCCAGCAGCTTGACCACCGGGACTAGCAACATAAAACAAGAGACCCAGTACTTC. It yields the protein CASSLTTGTSNIKQETQYF.

The sample holds a few counts of this clonotype. The chain combines TRBV4-1 with TRBJ2-3; no clear D. Trimming took 5 bases from V and 4 from J, leaving 7 bases between them. This CDR3 has 12 amino acids. Germline CDR1 and CDR2: MGHRA and YSYEKL. CDR3 in amino acids: CASSSSADTQYF. In DNA form, the CDR3 reads TGCGCCAGCAGCTCCTCGGCAGATACGCAGTATTTT.

Details on this clonotype: One base away lies a much larger clone, so this may be a sequencing read error. This likely comes from a read error, as the CDR3 has no conserved phenylalanine or tryptophan at its end. CDR3 region: CASSLGPATDTQYS. The CDR3 DNA sequence: TGTGCTAGCAGCTTAGGTCCGGCCACAGATACGCAGTATTCT. The chain links TRBV7-7 to TRBJ2-3; D ambiguous. Looked up from germline, CDR1 is SSHAT and CDR2 is FNYEAQ (reference sequence). This CDR3 region has 14 residues.

This clonotype has ten or more counts. The chain combines TRBV7-9 with TRBJ2-7; perhaps TRBD2 as D (6 bases). With 5 bases removed from V and 7 bases from J, the gap between germline ends came to 18 bases. CDR3 length: 14 residues. The germline V gene encodes CDR1 SEHNR and CDR2 FQNEAQ (reference sequence). The CDR3 bases are TGTGCCAGCAGCCGCCCGGGGAGGTTGGAGGAGCAGTACTTC. Translating it yields CASSRPGRLEEQYF.

On this clonotype: This may be a read error: a much more frequent sequence differs by one nucleotide. The gene calls are TRBV28 and TRBJ2-4; no clear D. The CDR3 runs to 13 residues. Germline V lookup: CDR1 MDHEN, CDR2 SYDVKM. V lost 2 bases to trimming and J lost 9 bases, with 11 bases between them. This CDR3 reads CASSLMSPSIQYF. The CDR3 DNA is TGTGCCAGCAGTTTAATGTCCCCGTCCATTCAGTACTTC.

V usage is TRBV9 and J usage is TRBJ2-5; either TRBD1 or TRBD2 may fit D (6 bases each). Germline values: CDR1 SGDLS, CDR2 YYNGEE. Between the trimmed V and J ends, which lost 1 base and 1 base, there was a span of 17 bases. CDR3 size: 17 residues. For the CDR3, the DNA is TGTGCCAGCAGCGTAACCCAGGGGATGGGAGGCCAAGAGACCCAGTACTTC. It is translated as CASSVTQGMGGQETQYF.

Note on this clonotype: At one of its ends the junction is not consistent with the germline gene, which may arise from a read error. This chain joins TRBV29-1 and TRBJ2-7, with 7 bases fitting TRBD2. The germline V gene has CDR1 SQVTM and CDR2 ANQGSEA. CDR3 length equals 13 residues. In nucleotides, the CDR3 is TGCAGCGTTGAAGGCGGGGGTTCCTACGAGCAGTGCTTC. It specifies CSVEGGGSYEQCF.

In regard to this clonotype: Being one base from a much bigger clone, this may be a read error. V gene TRBV4-3 combines with J gene TRBJ1-1; D remains ambiguous. This CDR3 has 15 residues. The V gene lost 1 base and the J gene lost 2 bases, with 11 bases spanning the gap. The germline CDR1 and CDR2 sequences are LGHNA and YSLEER. The CDR3 protein is CASSQGRSRNTEAFF. CDR3 DNA sequence: TGCGCCAGCAGCCAAGGTAGGTCCAGAAACACTGAAGCTTTCTTT.

Concerning this clonotype itself: This may stem from a read error, because a much larger clone lies one nucleotide away. The CDR3 DNA sequence: TGTGCCAGCAGCTTGATCAGCGGCACTGAAGTTTTCTTT. It codes for CASSLISGTEVFF. V and J are TRBV5-6 and TRBJ1-1; D call uncertain. Germline lookup yields CDR1 SGHDT and CDR2 YYEEEE. The CDR3 totals 13 residues.

This clonotype was counted a single time. CDR3 amino acids: CASSPASGASYGTDTQYF. CDR3 nucleotides: TGTGCCAGCTCACCAGCTAGCGGGGCTTCCTACGGCACAGATACGCAGTATTTT. V gene TRBV18 combines with J gene TRBJ2-3; 9 bases fit TRBD2. Germline CDR1 and CDR2: KGHSH and LQKENI. J lost 1 base, V lost 2 bases, and 10 bases had no gene match. This CDR3 is 18 amino acids long.

As concerns this clonotype: This may arise from a read error, as a much more abundant clone is one base away. V gene TRBV6-5 combines with J gene TRBJ2-1; maybe TRBD2 (6 bases). The CDR3 consists of 15 residues. Germline values: CDR1 MNHEY, CDR2 SVGAGI. The CDR3 sequence: CASSYSREWYNAQFF. CDR3 sequence (DNA): TGTGCCAGCAGTTACTCCCGGGAGTGGTACAATGCGCAGTTCTTC.

The genes are TRBV7-6 and TRBJ2-2, with D perhaps TRBD2 (7 bases). The CDR3 contains 16 residues. Trimming shortened V by 5 bases and J by 4 bases, and 17 bases separated the two germline ends. Germline values: CDR1 SGHVS, CDR2 FNYEAQ. The DNA of the CDR3 is TGTGCCAGCAGCCGTCAACCAGGGGAGGGCACCGGGGAGCTGTTTTTT. Translation: CASSRQPGEGTGELFF.

This clonotype was counted between two and nine times. V and J are TRBV7-9 and TRBJ2-3, with 14 bases lining up with TRBD2. The CDR3 sequence is 17 residues long. CDR1 is SEHNR and CDR2 is FQNEAQ in the germline V gene (reference sequence). J gave up 4 bases and V 5 bases, and 8 bases lay outside the gene matches. DNA of the CDR3: TGTGCCAGCAGCGCTGGGACTAGCGGGAGTACAGCAGATACGCAGTATTTT. It codes for CASSAGTSGSTADTQYF.

This clonotype was counted at least ten times. The chain uses TRBV7-2 and TRBJ2-5; no reliable D call. Germline assignment: CDR1 SGHTA and CDR2 FQGNSA. This CDR3 has 14 residues. Trimming stripped 4 bases from V and 4 bases from J, with 13 bases between. The CDR3 nucleotides read TGTGCCAGCAGCTCGTGGGAAGGACGAGAGACCCAGTACTTC. It specifies CASSSWEGRETQYF.

This clonotype has a handful of counts. This rearrangement joins TRBV11-3 to TRBJ2-7; either TRBD1 or TRBD2 may fit D (5 bases each). This CDR3 spans 12 amino acids. Germline CDR1 is SGHNT and CDR2 is YENEEA. V was trimmed by 4 bases and J by 5 bases, leaving 9 bases between them. As DNA, the CDR3 is TGTGCCAGCAGCTCGCAGGGACACGAGCAGTACTTC. Encoded protein: CASSSQGHEQYF.

A word on this clonotype: One end of the junction does not line up with germline, which may come from a read error. The chain has TRBV29-1 and TRBJ2-5, with 13 bases lining up with TRBD2. CDR1 and CDR2 from the germline V gene are SQVTM and ANQGSEA. CDR3 length: 16 residues. CDR3 loop: CSVAGGLAGASETPYF. In DNA form, the CDR3 reads TGCAGCGTCGCCGGAGGACTAGCGGGAGCTTCAGAGACCCCGTACTTC.

This clonotype has only a few counts. The rearrangement joins TRBV4-3 to TRBJ2-7; 12 bases match TRBD2. The CDR3 spans 16 residues. The V and J ends lost 3 bases and 4 bases, in that order; junction bases with no gene match: 7. CDR1 is LGHNA and CDR2 is YSLEER in the germline V gene. The CDR3 spells CASSQALAGGRYEQYF. The CDR3 DNA follows: TGCGCCAGCAGCCAGGCACTAGCGGGAGGAAGGTACGAGCAGTACTTC.

The rearrangement joins TRBV19 to TRBJ2-7; 7 bases align to TRBD1. This CDR3 is 15 amino acids long. V gave up 1 base and J gave up 5 bases; unmatched junction bases: 8. The germline V gene encodes CDR1 LNHDA and CDR2 SQIVND (reference sequence). The chain's CDR3 is CASSIGTGVVDEQYF. The CDR3 DNA sequence: TGTGCCAGTAGTATAGGAACAGGGGTAGTCGACGAGCAGTACTTC.